Following are 28 T cell receptor beta chains from one sample sequenced in a study of CD8+CD57+ T cells in acquired aplastic anemia. Genomic DNA, the template, was used for profiling of the TCR beta VDJ and CDR3. A single record per CDR3 protein comes from TCRdb applying MiXCR to the reads. The sample lists 150,000 to 200,000 distinct CDR3 sequences, less than 50% occurring once. All patients picked for sequencing had shown, by flow cytometry, an expansion of CD8+CD57+ cells. The sample taken for sequencing was sorted CD4+, CD8+, or CD8+CD57+ T cells (not recorded which) from PBMCs. These receptors came from a human donor with aplastic anemia.

This clonotype appeared a single time. This chain uses TRBV12-3 or TRBV12-4 with TRBJ1-5; possible D gene TRBD1, 5 bases. CDR3 size: 16 residues. Trimming took 6 bases from V and 1 from J, leaving 16 bases between them. The CDR3 sequence is CASRVGPRQSNQPQHF. The DNA for the CDR3 is TGTGCCAGCAGGGTGGGTCCAAGACAGAGCAATCAGCCCCAGCATTTT.

V usage is TRBV10-3 and J usage is TRBJ1-1, with 7 bases identical to TRBD1. Germline-derived CDR1 and CDR2 are ENHRY and SYGVKD. V trimming: 2 bases; J trimming: 8 bases; junction bases outside the gene matches: 2. CDR3 length equals 12 residues. CDR3 nucleotides: TGTGCCATCAGTGAGGGGGACAGAGAAGCTTTCTTT. This translates into CAISEGDREAFF.

This clonotype was counted at least ten times. The chain carries TRBV20-1 and TRBJ1-6; the match to TRBD1 covers 10 bases. V trimming: 1 base; J trimming: 6 bases; junction bases outside the gene matches: 3. This CDR3 is built from 15 residues. Germline CDR1 and CDR2: DFQATT and SNEGSKA (reference sequence). CDR3 protein: CSARGQGAGNSPLHF. The CDR3 region has the DNA TGCAGTGCTAGAGGACAGGGGGCAGGTAATTCACCCCTCCACTTT.

Ten or more counts support this clonotype. The V call is TRBV6-1, the J call TRBJ2-7; 14 nucleotides align to TRBD2. CDR3 length equals 16 residues. The trim removed 5 bases at V and 4 bases at J, leaving 7 bases unmatched. Per germline, CDR1 MNHNS and CDR2 SASEGT. The CDR3 region has the DNA TGTGCCAGCAGTCCACGGACTAGCGGGAGGAGTTACGAGCAGTACTTC. It encodes CASSPRTSGRSYEQYF.

The chain recombines TRBV12-3 or TRBV12-4 with TRBJ2-4; 7 bases line up with TRBD1. The CDR3 extends over 15 amino acids. The trim removed 5 bases at V and 0 bases at J, leaving 4 bases unmatched. DNA for the CDR3: TGTGCCAGCAGTACAGGGGATGTAGCCAAAAACATTCAGTACTTC. It specifies CASSTGDVAKNIQYF.

There are many counts of this clonotype. This chain connects TRBV19 to TRBJ1-5; D call uncertain. The CDR3 totals 14 residues. Germline values: CDR1 LNHDA, CDR2 SQIVND (reference sequence). The V gene lost 9 bases and the J gene lost 2 bases, with 14 bases spanning the gap. CDR3 sequence (DNA): TGTGCCAGCAGAGTGGGTGTTGGCAATCAGCCCCAGCATTTT. This codes for CASRVGVGNQPQHF.

This sequence joins TRBV3-1 and TRBJ2-7; the D gene could be TRBD1 or TRBD2 (5 bases each). The CDR3 sequence is 16 residues long. The V end was cut by 2 bases, the J end by 12 bases, with 26 bases between. Looked up from germline, CDR1 is LGHDT and CDR2 is YNNKEL (reference sequence). The CDR3 reads CASSQNYLRRGGPPYF. The DNA of the CDR3 is TGTGCCAGCAGCCAAAATTACCTCCGCCGTGGGGGTCCGCCGTACTTC.

This clonotype came up many times. The CDR3 nucleotides read TGTGCCAGCAGGGGACAGGGGGCTTCTGGGGAGCTGTTTTTT. Encoded protein: CASRGQGASGELFF. This chain uses TRBV11-3 with TRBJ2-2, with TRBD1 matching over 12 bases. J gave up 8 bases and V 6 bases, and 4 bases lay outside the gene matches. Per the germline V gene, CDR1 is SGHNT and CDR2 is YENEEA. The CDR3 contains 14 residues.

The table lists this clonotype with a count of one. Sequence at one end of the junction differs from germline and may be a read error. The chain uses TRBV5-1 and TRBJ2-2; a weak D match, TRBD2 (5 bases). The CDR3 sequence is 14 residues long. The germline V gene has CDR1 SGHRS and CDR2 YFSETQ. CDR3 region: CASSGRKNTGERFF. CDR3 bases: TGCGCCAGCTCGGGCAGGAAAAACACCGGGGAGCGGTTTTTT.

The chain recombines TRBV29-1 with TRBJ1-2, with 8 bases identical to TRBD1. CDR1 and CDR2 (germline): SQVTM, ANQGSEA. V lost 6 bases, J lost 7 bases, and 7 bases stayed unmatched. CDR3 length: 12 residues. In DNA form, the CDR3 reads TGCAGCGTGAGGACAGGGACCGCTGGCTACACCTTC. Translation: CSVRTGTAGYTF. The variable domain in full, completed from reference TRBV29-1 and TRBJ1-2, reads SAVISQKPSRDICQRGTSLTIQCQVDSQVTMMFWYRQQPGQSLTLIATANQGSEATYESGFVIDKFPISRPNLTFSTLTVSNMSPEDSSIYLCSVRTGTAGYTFGSGTRLTVV.

J is TRBJ2-5 and V is TRBV2; weak D call: TRBD1 (5 bases). The CDR3 loop spans 15 amino acids. Germline V gene sequence: CDR1 SNHLY, CDR2 FYNNEI. The V end lost 2 bases, the J end lost 5 bases, and 15 bases lay between the germline ends. The CDR3 nucleotides read TGTGCCAGCAGTGAATCGGCAGGGCCCGGGGAGACCCAGTACTTC. It is translated as CASSESAGPGETQYF.

Remarks on this clonotype: A single base separates this from a much larger clone, so it may be a read error. The V gene is TRBV7-3, the J gene TRBJ2-3; 8 nucleotides agree with TRBD2. This CDR3 has 15 residues. Germline-derived CDR1 and CDR2 are SGHTA and FQGTGA. The trim removed 3 bases at V and 4 bases at J, leaving 6 bases unmatched. CDR3 sequence: CASSLTGGPPDTQYF. CDR3 bases: TGTGCCAGCAGCTTGACGGGAGGGCCCCCAGATACGCAGTATTTT.

This clonotype has just a few counts. The chain uses TRBV24-1 and TRBJ2-2; D is uncertain. The CDR3 contains 12 residues. CDR1 and CDR2 (germline): KGHDR, SFDVKD. The V gene lost 9 bases and the J gene lost 7 bases, with 11 bases spanning the gap. This chain's CDR3 is CATSSAGGELFF. CDR3 nucleotides: TGTGCCACCTCCTCGGCAGGCGGGGAGCTGTTTTTT.

This clonotype has a count of ten or more. The rearrangement joins TRBV25-1 to TRBJ2-2; 7 bases agree with TRBD2. This CDR3 is 14 amino acids long. V lost 8 bases and J lost 6; bases outside the gene matches: 9. CDR1 and CDR2 (germline): MGHDK, SYGVNS. For the CDR3, the DNA is TGTGCCAGCTCCCGGGGGGTTGAAGCCGGGGAGCTGTTTTTT. It encodes CASSRGVEAGELFF.

In the case of this clonotype: This could be a read error, since a much larger clone is one nucleotide away. The genes are TRBV25-1 and TRBJ1-1; D is unclear. V lost 11 bases and J 4 bases, leaving 17 bases between the germline ends. CDR1 MGHDK and CDR2 SYGVNS come from the germline V gene. This CDR3 has 13 residues. CDR3 region: CALTGGSRTEAFF. In nucleotides, the CDR3 is TGTGCCTTAACGGGTGGCAGCCGCACTGAAGCTTTCTTT.

The J gene is TRBJ1-2, the V gene TRBV19, with D tentatively TRBD1 (6 bases). Trimming stripped 5 bases from V and 3 bases from J, with 10 bases between. CDR3 size: 13 residues. Germline assignment: CDR1 LNHDA and CDR2 SQIVND (reference sequence). DNA of the CDR3: TGTGCCAGTAGTTATAGGACAGACTATGGCTACACCTTC. Translation: CASSYRTDYGYTF.

The sample holds many counts of this clonotype. V usage is TRBV5-1 and J usage is TRBJ2-2, with a possible D match to TRBD1 (6 bases). The germline V gene has CDR1 SGHRS and CDR2 YFSETQ. The CDR3 extends over 14 amino acids. Trimming pared 4 bases from V and 4 bases from J, leaving 11 bases between. This CDR3 is CASSPTGPTGELFF. The CDR3, as DNA: TGCGCCAGCAGCCCGACAGGCCCCACCGGGGAGCTGTTTTTT.

This clonotype occurred once. This chain joins TRBV15 and TRBJ2-2, with D hard to call. The CDR3 is 16 residues long. Germline CDR1 reads LNHNV; CDR2 reads YYDKDF (reference sequence). The V gene lost 2 bases and the J gene lost 5 bases, with 15 bases spanning the gap. DNA for the CDR3: TGTGCCACCAGCAGAATACCCCAGGAGTGGACCGGGGAGCTGTTTTTT. Residues: CATSRIPQEWTGELFF.

This clonotype was counted between two and nine times. The chain recombines TRBV29-1 with TRBJ2-5; 13 positions match TRBD2. Germline V gene lookup returns CDR1 SQVTM and CDR2 ANQGSEA. The CDR3 is 14 residues long. The junction had 7 bases not matched to a gene; V was cut back by 7 bases and J by 5 bases. CDR3 sequence (DNA): TGCAGCGGCTGGACTAGCGGGAGTGGGGAGACCCAGTACTTC. It codes for CSGWTSGSGETQYF.

The chain employs TRBV20-1 and TRBJ1-5; D unclear. Trimming cost V 3 bases and J 0 bases, with 9 bases left between them. The germline CDR1 and CDR2 sequences are DFQATT and SNEGSKA (reference sequence). The CDR3 extends over 14 amino acids. CDR3 in amino acids: CSASVVNSNQPQHF. The CDR3 bases are TGCAGTGCTAGTGTCGTAAATAGCAATCAGCCCCAGCATTTT.

The table lists this clonotype with a few counts. The chain uses TRBV28 and TRBJ1-2; no firm D call. Between the trimmed V and J ends, which lost 6 bases and 4 bases, there was a span of 15 bases. CDR1 and CDR2 from the germline V gene are MDHEN and SYDVKM. There are 14 residues in the CDR3. The CDR3 spells CASSRVVGPYGYTF. The CDR3 DNA follows: TGTGCCAGCAGCCGCGTGGTAGGGCCCTATGGCTACACCTTC.

The V gene is TRBV15, the J gene TRBJ2-7; no clear D. Trimming removed 4 bases at V and 10 bases at J, with 20 bases between. Germline CDR1 and CDR2: LNHNV and YYDKDF (reference sequence). The CDR3 length is 14 residues. CDR3 coding DNA: TGTGCCACCAGCACGGGCTATCACCCAGGCGACCAGTACTTC. Encoded protein: CATSTGYHPGDQYF.

The gene calls are TRBV24-1 and TRBJ1-2; D is unclear. The germline V gene has CDR1 KGHDR and CDR2 SFDVKD. Trimming pared 5 bases from V and 1 base from J, leaving 4 bases between. The CDR3 loop spans 12 amino acids. CDR3 protein: CATSAHNYGYTF. The CDR3 DNA is TGTGCCACCAGTGCCCATAACTATGGCTACACCTTC.

The CDR3 nucleotides are TGCAGCGTTGGTGGAGACAGTGGGCTGTTTTTT. Its translation is CSVGGDSGLFF. The chain is built from TRBV29-1 and TRBJ2-2; D may be TRBD1 (5 bases). Germline-derived CDR1 and CDR2 are SQVTM and ANQGSEA. The CDR3 spans 11 residues. Trimming removed 4 bases from V and 13 bases from J, with 13 bases in between.

Worth noting for this clonotype: A read error may produce the germline difference seen at one junction end. This chain links TRBV29-1 with TRBJ1-1; D call uncertain. Germline CDR1 is SQVTM and CDR2 is ANQGSEA. CDR3 size: 12 residues. CDR3 nucleotides: TGCAGCGTGGGGTACGTGAACTCTGAAGCTTTCTTT. It specifies CSVGYVNSEAFF.

This clonotype was seen many times. The rearrangement uses TRBV10-1 and TRBJ2-7; 7 positions match TRBD1. The germline V gene has CDR1 WNHNN and CDR2 SYGVQD (reference sequence). There are 14 residues in the CDR3. V trimming: 3 bases; J trimming: 1 base; junction bases outside the gene matches: 3. The CDR3 DNA follows: TGCGCCAGCAGTGATGGGACAGCTTCCTACGAGCAGTACTTC. This sequence encodes CASSDGTASYEQYF.

Remarks on this clonotype: At one of its ends the junction is not consistent with the germline gene, which may arise from a read error. The chain links TRBV30 to TRBJ1-4; weak D call: TRBD1 (6 bases). The CDR3 has 16 residues. Germline CDR1 is GTSNPN and CDR2 is SVGIG (reference sequence). The CDR3 coding sequence is TGTGCCTGGAGTGCAGGGGTCCTACCAACTAATGAAAAACCGTTTTTT. Its protein product is CAWSAGVLPTNEKPFF.

This clonotype was recorded at least ten times. CDR3 bases: TGTGCCAGCAGCCGGGGAGACAGGGGAAATCAGCCCCAGCATTTT. The encoded protein is CASSRGDRGNQPQHF. The chain joins TRBV7-2 to TRBJ1-5; 8 bases fit TRBD1. The CDR3 runs to 15 residues. Trimming cost V 5 bases and J 4 bases; bases outside gene matches: 7. CDR1 SGHTA and CDR2 FQGNSA come from the germline V gene.